These 18 T cell receptor beta chains originate from one sample sequenced in a study of a mutant IDH1 vaccine in newly diagnosed glioma. Some clones are missing from TCRdb's copy, which holds only in-frame ones; the method was immunoSEQ multiplex PCR. The sample records 110,000 or so clones, 85% to 90% being singletons. Documented time point: week 11, during vaccination. Mutant IDH1 20-mer peptide, at 300 ug, made up each vaccine dose, with topical imiquimod. Their recognized antigens are unknown. The input for sequencing was PBMCs, taken from a glioma patient whose treatment included an IDH1 peptide vaccine. The receptor source for this set is a woman in her forties or fifties with glioma.

This chain links TRBV10-3 with TRBJ2-3; no clear D gene. CDR3 length: 12 residues. CDR1 ENHRY and CDR2 SYGVKD come from the germline V gene. V gave up 4 bases and J gave up 1 base, with 3 bases separating them. CDR3 sequence (DNA): TGTGCCATCAGTGGGGGCACAGATACGCAGTATTTT. Its translation: CAISGGTDTQYF.

The J gene is TRBJ2-7, the V gene TRBV7-8, with 7 bases lining up with TRBD2. There are 15 residues in the CDR3. Germline V gene lookup returns CDR1 SGHVS and CDR2 FQNEAQ. J gave up 0 bases and V 5 bases, and 7 bases lay outside the gene matches. CDR3 in amino acids: CASSMPGGFSYEQYF. In DNA form, the CDR3 reads TGTGCCAGCAGCATGCCCGGGGGGTTCTCCTACGAGCAGTACTTC. Combining the CDR3 with reference TRBV7-8 and TRBJ2-7 gives the whole variable domain GAGVSQSPRYKVAKRGQDVALRCDPISGHVSLFWYQQALGQGPEFLTYFQNEAQLDKSGLPSDRFFAERPEGSVSTLKIQRTQQEDSAVYLCASSMPGGFSYEQYFGPGTRLTVT.

This clone was counted a few times. The chain links TRBV7-2 to TRBJ1-1; TRBD1 might be the D (6 bases). Trimming took off 5 bases at V and 5 bases at J, with 12 bases between the two ends. Per the germline V gene, CDR1 is SGHTA and CDR2 is FQGNSA. This CDR3 has 13 residues. Here the CDR3 DNA reads TGTGCCAGCAGCGTACAGGGTGGGACTGAAGCTTTCTTT. Its protein product is CASSVQGGTEAFF.

J is TRBJ1-1 and V is TRBV6-6; D is undetermined. This CDR3 contains 14 residues. Trimming shortened V by 5 bases and J by 0 bases, and 10 bases separated the two germline ends. CDR1 is MNHNY, CDR2 SVGAGI, per germline (reference sequence). In nucleotides, the CDR3 is TGTGCCAGCAGTACGACACACATGAACACTGAAGCTTTCTTT. Translating gives CASSTTHMNTEAFF.

The gene calls are TRBV5-1 and TRBJ1-1, with 9 bases aligning to TRBD1. The germline gives CDR1 SGHRS, CDR2 YFSETQ. With V trimmed by 3 bases and J by 6 bases, 3 bases remained unmatched. The CDR3 sequence is 13 residues long. CDR3: CASSSRTGAEAFF. DNA for the CDR3: TGCGCCAGCAGCTCCCGGACAGGGGCTGAAGCTTTCTTT.

This clone was recorded only once. The chain links TRBV5-1 to TRBJ1-1; 8 bases match TRBD1. V was pared by 3 bases and J by 7 bases, with 5 bases of the junction left unmatched. CDR1 SGHRS and CDR2 YFSETQ come from the germline V gene. The CDR3 consists of 13 residues. This CDR3 reads CASSWGTGGEAFF. The CDR3 DNA reads as TGCGCCAGCAGCTGGGGGACAGGAGGTGAAGCTTTCTTT.

V is TRBV19 and J is TRBJ2-1, with TRBD2 matching 7 bases. The V gene's germline CDR1 is LNHDA and CDR2 SQIVND (reference sequence). J gave up 3 bases and V 4 bases, and 12 bases lay outside the gene matches. The CDR3 covers 17 residues. The CDR3 DNA reads as TGTGCCAGTAGTACGTCCAGGGACTACGCCCTCTACAATGAGCAGTTCTTC. Its translation is CASSTSRDYALYNEQFF.

The chain carries TRBV28 and TRBJ1-2; D not resolved. The CDR3 spans 11 residues. The V end was cut by 2 bases, the J end by 11 bases, with 9 bases between. Germline assignment: CDR1 MDHEN and CDR2 SYDVKM. Written as DNA, the CDR3 is TGTGCCAGCAGTTTAGATTTTGGTTACACCTTC. It is translated as CASSLDFGYTF.

The rearrangement joins TRBV27 to TRBJ1-2, with TRBD1 as a possible D gene (5 bases). Looked up from germline, CDR1 is MNHEY and CDR2 is SMNVEV (reference sequence). The V end was cut by 5 bases, the J end by 4 bases, with 14 bases between. There are 14 residues in the CDR3. This chain's CDR3 is CASSIAGPSYGYTF. CDR3 coding DNA: TGTGCCAGCAGTATAGCGGGGCCCTCCTATGGCTACACCTTC.

The chain links TRBV2 to TRBJ2-2; D is possibly TRBD1 (5 bases). CDR3 length: 11 residues. The germline V gene encodes CDR1 SNHLY and CDR2 FYNNEI. With 7 bases removed from V and 5 bases from J, the gap between germline ends came to 5 bases. This CDR3 reads CASKGTGELFF. DNA for the CDR3: TGTGCCAGCAAGGGGACCGGGGAGCTGTTTTTT. The full variable domain, rest sourced from reference TRBV2 and TRBJ2-2, is EPEVTQTPSHQVTQMGQEVILRCVPISNHLYFYWYRQILGQKVEFLVSFYNNEISEKSEIFDDQFSVERPDGSNFTLKIRSTKLEDSAMYFCASKGTGELFFGEGSRLTVL.

J is TRBJ2-7 and V is TRBV6-5; 8 positions match TRBD1. Losses at the gene ends were 6 bases for V and 4 bases for J; bases not matched to a gene: 11. This CDR3 has 15 residues. Germline V lookup: CDR1 MNHEY, CDR2 SVGAGI. The CDR3, as DNA: TGTGCCAGCAGCCCCCCGGACAGGGTGGTATACGAGCAGTACTTC. Its translation is CASSPPDRVVYEQYF.

The rearrangement uses TRBV6-5 and TRBJ1-1; the D is unclear. CDR1 and CDR2 (germline): MNHEY, SVGAGI. The CDR3 totals 14 residues. Trimming removed 0 bases at V and 2 bases at J, with 7 bases between. DNA for the CDR3: TGTGCCAGCAGTTACTCGGGGATTAACACTGAAGCTTTCTTT. It codes for CASSYSGINTEAFF.

This chain links TRBV4-1 with TRBJ2-7; D could derive from TRBD1 or TRBD2 (5 bases each). In germline, CDR1 is MGHRA, CDR2 YSYEKL. Trimming took off 4 bases at V and 5 bases at J, with 21 bases between the two ends. The CDR3 is 16 amino acids. For the CDR3, the DNA is TGCGCCAGCAGCCCGGGACGTCAGGGTGGCTTCCACGAGCAGTACTTC. Amino acids: CASSPGRQGGFHEQYF.

This clone has a single count. J is TRBJ2-7 and V is TRBV28; TRBD1 or TRBD2 may be the D gene (7 bases each). The CDR3 runs to 12 residues. Looked up from germline, CDR1 is MDHEN and CDR2 is SYDVKM. V dropped 2 bases and J dropped 9 bases, with 11 bases sitting between them. The chain's CDR3 is CASSLGRGRQYF. The DNA for the CDR3 is TGTGCCAGCAGTTTAGGGAGGGGGCGGCAGTACTTC.

This clone was picked up one time. The chain uses TRBV5-8 and TRBJ2-1, with D hard to call. CDR1 and CDR2 from the germline V gene are SGHTS and YDEGEE. The CDR3 has 13 amino acids. V lost 0 bases to trimming and J lost 4 bases, with 5 bases between them. The CDR3 sequence is CASSLARYNEQFF. CDR3 in DNA: TGTGCCAGCAGCTTGGCCAGATACAATGAGCAGTTCTTC. The variable domain in full, with the rest retrieved from reference TRBV5-8 and TRBJ2-1, is EAGVTQSPTHLIKTRGQQATLRCSPISGHTSVYWYQQALGLGLQFLLWYDEGEERNRGNFPPRFSGRQFPNYSSELNVNALELEDSALYLCASSLARYNEQFFGPGTRLTVL.

V and J are TRBV6-5 and TRBJ2-1, with D perhaps TRBD1 (6 bases). Germline-derived CDR1 and CDR2 are MNHEY and SVGAGI. V lost 5 bases, J lost 8 bases, and 13 bases lay in between. The CDR3 length is 13 residues. For the CDR3, the DNA is TGTGCCAGCAGTGAACAGGGTCTGGATGAGCAGTTCTTC. As protein: CASSEQGLDEQFF.

The rearrangement uses TRBV7-3 and TRBJ2-1; 7 bases align to TRBD2. The germline V gene encodes CDR1 SGHTA and CDR2 FQGTGA. Losses at the gene ends were 2 bases for V and 3 bases for J; bases not matched to a gene: 4. The CDR3 runs to 15 residues. CDR3 coding DNA: TGTGCCAGCAGCTTACGACTAGCACTCTACAATGAGCAGTTCTTC. As protein: CASSLRLALYNEQFF.

The sample holds one count of this clone. The chain joins TRBV11-2 to TRBJ1-4; tentatively, D is TRBD1 (5 bases). The germline V gene has CDR1 SGHAT and CDR2 FQNNGV. V was cut by 2 bases and J by 9 bases, with 10 bases left in between. The length of the CDR3 is 13 residues. The CDR3 bases are TGTGCCAGCAGCTTAAACAGGAGGCAAAAACTGTTTTTT. Its translation: CASSLNRRQKLFF.